Each of the 24 T cell receptor beta chains below was sequenced from the same sample in a study of response to subunit inactivated influenza vaccine. A single record per CDR3 protein comes from TCRdb applying MiXCR to the RT-PCR reads. The table lists some 520,000 distinct CDR3 sequences, approximately 15% of them singletons. Sequencing used CD4+ T cells sorted from PBMCs, obtained around 25 months after vaccination. The receptors originated from a man aged 50-75 years who received an inactivated influenza vaccine.

This clonotype was detected many times. The V gene is TRBV24-1, the J gene TRBJ2-2; D may be TRBD1 (6 bases). This CDR3 spans 15 amino acids. Germline V gene lookup returns CDR1 KGHDR and CDR2 SFDVKD. V lost 10 bases and J lost 1, with 15 bases in between. CDR3 coding DNA: TGTGCCACTGGGGGCTGGGACAAGAACACCGGGGAGCTGTTTTTT. It is translated as CATGGWDKNTGELFF.

At least ten counts were recorded for this clonotype. The chain uses TRBV5-1 and TRBJ2-3, with D perhaps TRBD1 (5 bases). The CDR3 totals 12 residues. V was clipped by 5 bases and J by 4 bases, with 8 bases between them. CDR1 SGHRS and CDR2 YFSETQ come from the germline V gene. CDR3 nucleotides: TGCGCCAGCAGTTTCAGGGCAGATACGCAGTATTTT. Translating it yields CASSFRADTQYF.

This clonotype was picked up many times. This chain uses TRBV24-1 with TRBJ2-1; D may be TRBD1 (6 bases). Germline-derived CDR1 and CDR2 are KGHDR and SFDVKD. The V gene lost 1 base and the J gene lost 7 bases, with 19 bases spanning the gap. The CDR3 runs 17 residues. The CDR3, as DNA: TGTGCCACCAGTGATTTCCCCACAGGGATGGTGAGGAATGAGCAGTTCTTC. It codes for CATSDFPTGMVRNEQFF.

This sequence joins TRBV30 and TRBJ2-7; the D is unclear. CDR1 and CDR2 from the germline V gene are GTSNPN and SVGIG (reference sequence). V was shortened by 2 bases and J by 5 bases, with 10 bases between the two germline ends. The CDR3 runs 12 residues. CDR3 residues: CAWSYTLNEQYF. The CDR3 DNA reads TGTGCCTGGAGTTATACTCTAAACGAGCAGTACTTC.

This clonotype showed up just a few times. The rearrangement links TRBV5-4 to TRBJ2-7, with D tentatively TRBD2 (6 bases). Germline CDR1 and CDR2: SGHNT and YYREEE (reference sequence). The CDR3 totals 15 residues. Trimming cost V 0 bases and J 5 bases, with 15 bases left between them. CDR3 in amino acids: CASSLETSSIHEQYF. Written as DNA, the CDR3 is TGTGCCAGCAGCTTGGAAACTAGCAGTATTCACGAGCAGTACTTC.

This clonotype was seen a handful of times. The chain is built from TRBV20-1 and TRBJ1-2; D might be TRBD1 (6 bases). The germline V and J ends were trimmed by 6 bases and 5 bases, with 25 bases remaining between them. This CDR3 has 16 residues. The germline V gene has CDR1 DFQATT and CDR2 SNEGSKA (reference sequence). As DNA, the CDR3 is TGCAGTGCCACTCTCCTAACAGGGAGTCAGTTATATGGCTACACCTTC. Its protein product is CSATLLTGSQLYGYTF.

The chain carries TRBV12-3 or TRBV12-4 and TRBJ2-7, with D tentatively TRBD2 (6 bases). There are 15 residues in the CDR3. Trimming cost V 2 bases and J 11 bases, with 22 bases left between them. The CDR3 loop is CASSLRRGGVGEEYF. CDR3 DNA sequence: TGTGCCAGCAGTTTACGTCGCGGCGGGGTAGGGGAGGAGTACTTC.

This clonotype was observed a few times. CDR3 sequence (DNA): TGCGCCAGCAGCCAAGATTTTGGTCCTAGCAATCAGCCCCAGCATTTT. Amino acid sequence: CASSQDFGPSNQPQHF. V gene TRBV4-3 combines with J gene TRBJ1-5; D is unresolved. Germline V gene data show CDR1 as LGHNA and CDR2 as YSLEER. Trimming took off 0 bases at V and 0 bases at J, with 9 bases between the two ends. The CDR3 contains 16 residues.

This clonotype has ten or more counts. The J gene is TRBJ2-1, the V gene TRBV5-6, with D tentatively TRBD2 (6 bases). CDR1 SGHDT and CDR2 YYEEEE come from the germline V gene. Trimming removed 4 bases from V and 0 bases from J, with 20 bases in between. This CDR3 has 18 residues. CDR3 DNA: TGTGCCAGCAGCCCCCCTCTAGCGAGAGGTTACTCCTACAATGAGCAGTTCTTC. Encoded protein: CASSPPLARGYSYNEQFF.

This chain uses TRBV20-1 with TRBJ2-3, with 9 positions matching TRBD2. Germline V CDR1 and CDR2: DFQATT, SNEGSKA (reference sequence). CDR3 length: 17 amino acids. V lost 3 bases, J lost 2 bases, and 12 bases stayed unmatched. CDR3 DNA sequence: TGCAGTGCTAGCGATCAGCGTCTAGCGGGGTACACAGATACGCAGTATTTT. It translates to CSASDQRLAGYTDTQYF.

This chain links TRBV5-1 with TRBJ1-1; 9 nucleotides align to TRBD1. The V gene end was trimmed by 3 bases and the J gene end by 2 bases; junction bases not matched to a gene: 5. Germline V gives CDR1 SGHRS, CDR2 YFSETQ. The CDR3 totals 15 residues. Here the CDR3 reads CASSSSDRGNTEAFF. The CDR3 coding sequence is TGCGCCAGCAGCTCATCGGACAGGGGTAACACTGAAGCTTTCTTT. Drawing the rest from reference TRBV5-1 and TRBJ1-1, the complete variable domain is KAGVTQTPRYLIKTRGQQVTLSCSPISGHRSVSWYQQTPGQGLQFLFEYFSETQRNKGNFPGRFSGRQFSNSRSEMNVSTLELGDSALYLCASSSSDRGNTEAFFGQGTRLTVV.

This clonotype was observed a handful of times. The V gene is TRBV7-2, the J gene TRBJ1-2; D remains unclear. The CDR3 has 14 residues. Germline CDR1 and CDR2: SGHTA and FQGNSA. Trimming shortened V by 0 bases and J by 0 bases, and 5 bases separated the two germline ends. CDR3: CASSLASANYGYTF. CDR3 bases: TGTGCCAGCAGCTTAGCATCAGCTAACTATGGCTACACCTTC.

This clonotype appeared a few times. The CDR3 region is CSASLAGVSEQFF. CDR3 in DNA: TGCAGTGCTAGCCTAGCGGGAGTCAGTGAGCAGTTCTTC. The V and J genes are TRBV20-1 and TRBJ2-1, with TRBD2 matching over 10 bases. The CDR3 extends over 13 amino acids. Germline CDR1 reads DFQATT; CDR2 reads SNEGSKA (reference sequence). V lost 3 bases, J lost 9 bases, and 5 bases stayed unmatched.

This chain links TRBV6-5 with TRBJ2-5; no firm D call. V lost 2 bases and J 2 bases, leaving 6 bases between the germline ends. The CDR3 extends over 13 amino acids. CDR1 MNHEY and CDR2 SVGAGI come from the germline V gene. The CDR3 sequence is CASSYGVQETQYF. CDR3 DNA sequence: TGTGCCAGCAGTTACGGGGTGCAAGAGACCCAGTACTTC.

This clonotype was seen more than once but under ten times. The CDR3 region has the DNA TGTGCCAGCACTACACCGGCCAGGGGAGGTGACGAGCAGTACTTC. Amino acids: CASTTPARGGDEQYF. The chain links TRBV28 to TRBJ2-7; D may correspond to TRBD1 or TRBD2 (6 bases each). Trimming removed 7 bases from V and 5 bases from J, with 21 bases in between. This CDR3 comprises 15 residues. Germline lookup yields CDR1 MDHEN and CDR2 SYDVKM.

The chain carries TRBV6-1 and TRBJ2-4; TRBD1 aligns across 9 bases. V shed 3 bases, J shed 1 base, and the junction held 10 bases outside the gene matches. This CDR3 has 18 amino acids. Germline CDR1 MNHNS, CDR2 SASEGT. The CDR3 sequence: CASSDWLNRGLAKNIQYF. DNA for the CDR3: TGTGCCAGCAGTGATTGGCTAAACAGGGGGCTCGCCAAAAACATTCAGTACTTC.

This clonotype came up a few times. This chain joins TRBV12-2 and TRBJ1-1; TRBD1, as called in the table, went unchecked against the DNA. TRBV12-2 is tagged as a pseudogene. This CDR3 comprises 12 residues. The CDR3 nucleotides are TGTGCAAGTCGCCCCTGGACCACTGAAGCTTTCTTT. This translates into CASRPWTTEAFF.

V usage is TRBV6-2 or TRBV6-3 and J usage is TRBJ1-5; the D gene is possibly TRBD1 (5 bases). Trimming took off 6 bases at V and 6 bases at J, with 21 bases between the two ends. The CDR3 length is 16 residues. Germline CDR1 is MNHEY and CDR2 is SVGEGT. CDR3: CASRPSGRGVAQPQHF. The CDR3 region has the DNA TGTGCCAGCAGACCGTCAGGGAGAGGGGTGGCTCAGCCCCAGCATTTT.

The CDR3 sequence: CASSQGLSIKSTDTQYF. CDR3 sequence (DNA): TGCGCCAGCAGCCAAGGCTTAAGTATAAAAAGCACAGATACGCAGTATTTT. The V and J genes are TRBV4-3 and TRBJ2-3; no firm D call. Looked up from germline, CDR1 is LGHNA and CDR2 is YSLEER. The CDR3 loop spans 17 amino acids. Trimming cost V 1 base and J 0 bases, with 14 bases left between them.

This clonotype has a count of ten or more. The V and J genes are TRBV10-3 and TRBJ2-1, with D possibly matching TRBD1 (5 bases). V was cut by 3 bases and J by 3 bases, with 15 bases left in between. The CDR3 extends over 16 amino acids. Germline loops: CDR1 ENHRY, CDR2 SYGVKD. The CDR3 is CAISDRGGRNYNEQFF. CDR3 coding DNA: TGTGCCATCAGTGATAGGGGTGGACGTAACTACAATGAGCAGTTCTTC.

This clonotype has more than one count but fewer than ten. The rearrangement uses TRBV6-5 and TRBJ2-3; D call uncertain. Germline V gene sequence: CDR1 MNHEY, CDR2 SVGAGI. V was trimmed by 8 bases and J by 4 bases, leaving 10 bases between them. The CDR3 is 12 residues long. This chain's CDR3 is CASGSQPDTQYF. CDR3 sequence (DNA): TGTGCCAGCGGATCCCAACCAGATACGCAGTATTTT.

The V gene is TRBV30, the J gene TRBJ2-1; D not certain. Germline V lookup: CDR1 GTSNPN, CDR2 SVGIG (reference sequence). This CDR3 contains 13 residues. Between the trimmed V and J ends, which lost 3 bases and 2 bases, there was a span of 8 bases. The CDR3 nucleotides are TGTGCCTGGAGGCGCGGTACCTACAATGAGCAGTTCTTC. It specifies CAWRRGTYNEQFF. Looking up the rest from reference TRBV30 and TRBJ2-1 gives the full variable domain: SQTIHQWPATLVQPVGSPLSLECTVEGTSNPNLYWYRQAAGRGLQLLFYSVGIGQISSEVPQNLSASRPQDRQFILSSKKLLLSDSGFYLCAWRRGTYNEQFFGPGTRLTVL.

This clonotype was recorded a few times. The genes are TRBV20-1 and TRBJ1-6, with no clear D. The CDR3 loop spans 15 amino acids. V lost 0 bases and J 9 bases, leaving 15 bases between the germline ends. CDR1 and CDR2 (germline): DFQATT, SNEGSKA (reference sequence). As DNA, the CDR3 is TGCAGTGCTAGAGAGTCGGGAGAGGGTGTTTCACCCCTCCACTTT. Translating it yields CSARESGEGVSPLHF.

The J gene is TRBJ2-7, the V gene TRBV29-1; 9 bases match TRBD1. The germline V gene encodes CDR1 SQVTM and CDR2 ANQGSEA. With 6 bases clipped from V and 3 bases from J, the junction kept 3 bases outside the gene matches. This CDR3 has 12 residues. The CDR3, as DNA: TGCAGCGTCAGACAGGGGGACTACGAGCAGTACTTC. It specifies CSVRQGDYEQYF.